Reported below is one TCR beta chain. This clone showed up just once. Its binding antigen is unknown. Per-base quality was not reported, and no clone a single base away is much larger than it. Donors formed part of the validation cohort, which comprised 120 subjects and was distinct from the first cohort of 666 subjects. The data were obtained in a study of cytomegalovirus exposure and HLA in healthy donors (dated by TCRdb to the late 2010s). Turning to the overall study: According to a later analysis, the approximately 130 validation repertoires were produced on the same platform as the 666 repertoires of the first cohort. The study aimed to test whether signatures of past pathogen exposure could be identified by cataloging public T cell receptors. In addition to the first cohort of 650 to 750 subjects, a separate validation cohort of some 120 different subjects was used. High-throughput TCR immunosequencing, statistical association of individual TCRs with disease status, and machine learning were combined to predict cytomegalovirus infection status. What the research found in general, with its limitations: The authors suggested that the approach could potentially be extended to other disease states and immunological phenotypes. In vitro tests confirmed that a few of the cytomegalovirus-associated TCR beta chains recognize cytomegalovirus antigens. The classifier was reported to diagnose cytomegalovirus status with high specificity and sensitivity in both the original cohort and the validation cohort. In the study, about 150 TCR beta chains were listed as associated with cytomegalovirus. Most TCR sequences were observed very rarely across donors, whereas some public TCRs were present in many individuals. A later analysis had no HLA typing for the validation cohort, so co-occurrence there was scored across all 110 or so repertoires. A later analysis found that TCRs clustered in the first cohort also tended to co-occur in the roughly 120 validation repertoires, with 90% to 95% of cluster scores above 0.

Receptor libraries were prepared by the immunoSEQ multiplex PCR assay. Regarding the original processing steps: To diagnose cytomegalovirus status from the catalog of TCR beta chain sequences, a statistical classification framework was built. TCRdb provides this immuneACCESS table in a form limited to in-frame rearrangements. Some clones are lacking; in checked studies, under half of them reflect an unresolved V gene, and why the rest are absent is not known. The V and J calls and clone size come from that table; D and trimming were worked out from the DNA. The sample contains over 60,000 clones, approximately 95% of them found a single time. Together, the top ten hold 3% to 3.5% of the sample. CDR1 and CDR2, looked up from the germline V gene, are SGHRS and YFSETQ. V is cut back by 8 bases and J by 2 bases, with 5 bases in the junction unmatched. The CDR3 starts with the cysteine, ends with the phenylalanine, and has 13 residues. Left in the record is the CDR3 DNA by itself, 39 bases read in frame from the first base.

The sample taken for sequencing was PBMCs. The chain is assembled from TRBV5-1 and TRBJ1-2, with 8 bases matching TRBD1. The origin of this receptor is a man aged 18 to 35 in good health and CMV-seronegative. This receptor carries the CDR3 CASTDRDNYGYTF. The nucleotide sequence reads as follows: TGCGCCAGTACGGACAGGGACAACTATGGCTACACCTTC.